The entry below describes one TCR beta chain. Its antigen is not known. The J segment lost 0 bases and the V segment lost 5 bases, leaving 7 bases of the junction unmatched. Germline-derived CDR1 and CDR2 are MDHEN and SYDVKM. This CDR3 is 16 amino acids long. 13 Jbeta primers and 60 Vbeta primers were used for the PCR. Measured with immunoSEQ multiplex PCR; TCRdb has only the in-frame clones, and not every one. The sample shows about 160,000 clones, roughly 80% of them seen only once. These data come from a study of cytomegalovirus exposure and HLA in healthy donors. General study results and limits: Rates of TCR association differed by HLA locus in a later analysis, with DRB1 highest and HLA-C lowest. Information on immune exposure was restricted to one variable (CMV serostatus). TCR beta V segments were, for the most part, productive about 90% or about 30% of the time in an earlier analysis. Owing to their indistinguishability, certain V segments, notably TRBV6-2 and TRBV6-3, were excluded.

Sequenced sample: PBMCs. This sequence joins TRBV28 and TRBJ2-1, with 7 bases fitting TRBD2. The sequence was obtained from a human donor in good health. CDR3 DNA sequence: TGTGCCAGCAGTCCGTGGACTAGTAGCTCCTACAATGAGCAGTTCTTC. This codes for CASSPWTSSSYNEQFF. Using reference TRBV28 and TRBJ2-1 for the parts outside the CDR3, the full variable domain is DVKVTQSSRYLVKRTGEKVFLECVQDMDHENMFWYRQDPGLGLRLIYFSYDVKMKEKGDIPEGYSVSREKKERFSLILESASTNQTSMYLCASSPWTSSSYNEQFFGPGTRLTVL.